This T cell receptor beta chain was documented in a study of cytomegalovirus exposure and HLA in healthy donors. Overall study results and limits: Researchers had no immune exposure information except CMV serostatus available. Later on, an analysis showed TCR association rates differing by HLA locus, with DRB1 the most and HLA-C the fewest. According to an earlier analysis, most TCR beta V segments yielded productive rearrangements about 90% or about 30% of the time. Altogether, 164 TCR beta chains were recorded as cytomegalovirus-associated.

The CDR3 is 13 residues long. V was trimmed by 6 bases and J by 5 bases, leaving 13 bases between them. Germline V lookup: CDR1 MNHEY, CDR2 SMNVEV (reference sequence). PCR involved 60 Vbeta and 13 Jbeta primers. TCRdb's table, derived via immunoSEQ multiplex PCR, lists solely in-frame clones and lacks some. The sample holds around 100,000 clones; 60% to 85% are singletons and the top ten take around 5%. A word on this clone: The antigen remains undetermined.

What was sequenced was PBMCs. This TCR came from a young woman in good health and CMV-seropositive. The chain recombines TRBV27 with TRBJ1-1; tentative D call: TRBD1 (5 bases). The DNA of the CDR3 is TGTGCCAGCAGACCATCGGGGGATACTGAAGCTTTCTTT. Encoded protein: CASRPSGDTEAFF.